This is a list of T cell receptor beta chains from one sample in a study of shared clonotypes between healthy human individuals. Profiling relied on immunoSEQ multiplex PCR, and the TCRdb table lists in-frame clones only, not all of them. In the table there are about 1,500,000 clones, more than 95% of which are singletons. Sample: naive CD4+ T cells sorted from blood. The receptors come from a man in his thirties or forties in good health. CDR3s include the opening cysteine and the closing phenylalanine or tryptophan. The D gene is left open where the match is weak. The listing skips clone size in some rows; elsewhere it reads once, few, many or a size class.

TRBD2	TRBJ2-1	-	TRBV2	CASSVTGGNEQFF	TGTGCCAGCAGTGTGACGGGGGGAAATGAGCAGTTCTTC
-	TRBJ2-3	once	TRBV6-4	CASSDRGFQTDTQYF	TGTGCCAGCAGCGATCGGGGATTTCAGACAGATACGCAGTATTTT
TRBD1	TRBJ1-1	-	TRBV25-1	CASSRDRGRSEPEAFF	TGTGCCAGCAGCAGGGACAGGGGGCGTTCGGAACCTGAAGCTTTCTTT
-	TRBJ2-7	-	TRBV27	CASSFQGGEQYF	TGTGCCAGCAGTTTTCAGGGCGGCGAGCAGTACTTC
TRBD2	TRBJ2-3	-	TRBV11-2	CASSLRTREGFQYF	TGTGCCAGCAGCTTAAGGACTAGAGAAGGATTTCAGTATTTT
-	TRBJ2-7	-	TRBV5-1	CASSLDRVISYEQYF	TGCGCCAGCAGCTTGGACAGGGTCATAAGCTACGAGCAGTACTTC
TRBD1	TRBJ2-7	-	TRBV28	CASSSSRDRDSYEQYF	TGTGCCAGCAGTTCCTCGCGGGACAGGGACTCCTACGAGCAGTACTTC
-	TRBJ2-7	-	TRBV7-9	CASSSGAGLADYEQYF	TGTGCCAGCAGCTCGGGGGCTGGCCTAGCGGATTACGAGCAGTACTTC
TRBD2	TRBJ2-1	-	TRBV7-6	CAGLAGLKSSYNEQFF	TGTGCCGGACTAGCGGGCCTCAAGAGCTCCTACAATGAGCAGTTCTTC
-	TRBJ2-3	-	TRBV13	CASSLVGTSTDTQYF	TGTGCCAGCAGCTTAGTGGGGACTAGCACAGATACGCAGTATTTT
TRBD2	TRBJ2-7	once	TRBV7-9	CASSRNSGSLGF	TGTGCCAGCAGCCGCAATAGCGGGAGTCTAGGCTTC
-	TRBJ1-1	once	TRBV6-1	CASRDPTEAFF	TGTGCCAGCAGAGACCCCACTGAAGCTTTCTTT
-	TRBJ2-7	-	TRBV28	CASSFGGRLYEQYF	TGTGCCAGCAGTTTTGGGGGGAGGCTTTACGAGCAGTACTTC
TRBD2	TRBJ2-3	-	TRBV15	CATSREGLAGAYRTDTQYF	TGTGCCACCAGCAGAGAAGGACTAGCGGGAGCTTATCGCACAGATACGCAGTATTTT
-	TRBJ1-5	-	TRBV6-1	CASSEGANQPQHF	TGTGCCAGCAGTGAAGGAGCGAATCAGCCCCAGCATTTT
-	TRBJ1-1	-	TRBV29-1	CSGEEGLEAFF	TGCAGCGGGGAGGAGGGTTTAGAAGCTTTCTTT
-	TRBJ2-2	-	TRBV11-3	CASSPVAGNTGELFF	TGTGCCAGCAGCCCGGTCGCTGGGAACACCGGGGAGCTGTTTTTT
-	TRBJ1-2	-	TRBV20-1	CRGGRDGYTF	TGCAGGGGGGGTCGGGATGGCTACACCTTC
-	TRBJ2-7	-	TRBV19	CASSIRIGSAYEQYF	TGTGCCAGTAGTATAAGAATTGGGTCCGCGTACGAGCAGTACTTC
-	TRBJ2-2	once	TRBV5-1	CASTDPSGGGALVGELFF	TGCGCCAGCACCGACCCATCAGGAGGGGGCGCATTAGTCGGGGAGCTGTTTTTT
TRBD2	TRBJ2-1	-	TRBV7-8	CASRLKPSGIFGEQFF	TGTGCCAGCAGACTAAAACCTAGCGGGATCTTCGGTGAGCAGTTCTTC
TRBD1	TRBJ2-7	once	TRBV11-1	CASSSPRDSSYEQYF	TGTGCCAGCAGCTCGCCAAGGGACAGCTCCTACGAGCAGTACTTC
TRBD2	TRBJ2-7	-	TRBV4-3	CASSQQTSGSWYEQYF	TGCGCCAGCAGCCAACAAACTAGCGGGAGTTGGTACGAGCAGTACTTC
TRBD1	TRBJ1-6	-	TRBV18	CASSRDREDSPLHF	TGTGCCAGCTCACGGGACAGGGAGGATTCACCCCTCCACTTT
TRBD2	TRBJ2-1	-	TRBV7-2	CAGSLRTSGLFEHEQFF	TGTGCCGGATCTCTAAGGACTAGCGGGTTATTTGAGCATGAGCAGTTCTTC
TRBD2	TRBJ2-1	-	TRBV6-5	CASSPAGTSGYEQFF	TGTGCCAGCAGTCCCGCCGGGACTAGCGGGTACGAGCAGTTCTTC
TRBD2	TRBJ2-7	-	TRBV7-2	CASSLVASGAYEQYF	TGTGCCAGCAGCTTAGTTGCCAGCGGGGCCTACGAGCAGTACTTC
-	TRBJ1-4	-	TRBV18	CASSPSGPNEKLFF	TGTGCCAGCTCACCAAGCGGACCTAATGAAAAACTGTTTTTT
TRBD1	TRBJ2-7	-	TRBV30	CAAGTGTGLREQYF	TGTGCTGCAGGTACCGGGACAGGGCTTCGAGAGCAGTACTTC
TRBD2	TRBJ2-1	-	TRBV5-5	CASSPGLAGAGRWGNEQFF	TGTGCCAGCAGCCCCGGACTAGCGGGAGCAGGAAGGTGGGGAAATGAGCAGTTCTTC
TRBD1	TRBJ1-5	-	TRBV19	CASSIDRGVDQPQHF	TGTGCCAGTAGTATTGACAGGGGCGTGGATCAGCCCCAGCATTTT
-	TRBJ2-1	-	TRBV7-9	CASSLEGRVYNEQFF	TGTGCCAGCAGCTTAGAAGGAAGAGTATACAATGAGCAGTTCTTC
TRBD1	TRBJ1-2	few	TRBV27	CASANRGGYGYTF	TGTGCCAGCGCTAACAGGGGCGGCTATGGCTACACCTTC
TRBD2	TRBJ2-1	-	TRBV7-3	CASRLAGGSYNEQFF	TGTGCCAGCAGGCTAGCGGGAGGCAGCTACAATGAGCAGTTCTTC
-	TRBJ1-3	-	TRBV5-1	CASSPRGWSLGQNTIYF	TGCGCCAGCAGCCCCCGGGGGTGGTCTCTGGGCCAAAACACCATATATTTT
-	TRBJ2-2	-	TRBV9	CASSSGYERTGELFF	TGTGCCAGCAGCAGTGGGTACGAACGGACCGGGGAGCTGTTTTTT
-	TRBJ1-1	-	TRBV7-2	CASSNSMNTEAFF	TGTGCCAGCAGCAACAGCATGAACACTGAAGCTTTCTTT
-	TRBJ2-3	-	TRBV5-1	CASSLAQNTDTQYF	TGCGCCAGCAGCTTGGCTCAGAACACAGATACGCAGTATTTT
-	TRBJ1-2	-	TRBV2	CASSDGVDYGYTF	TGTGCCAGCAGTGACGGGGTTGACTATGGCTACACCTTC
-	TRBJ2-4	-	TRBV28	CASTQRGGIAKNIQYF	TGTGCCAGCACCCAAAGGGGGGGGATAGCCAAAAACATTCAGTACTTC
TRBD2	TRBJ2-1	-	TRBV28	CASSSVWTSGTYNEQFF	TGTGCCAGCAGTTCGGTTTGGACTAGCGGGACCTACAATGAGCAGTTCTTC
-	TRBJ2-7	-	TRBV11-2	CASSLGRLGEQYF	TGTGCCAGCAGCTTAGGGAGGTTAGGGGAGCAGTACTTC
TRBD2	TRBJ2-2	-	TRBV6-5	CASSYGGGSQELFF	TGTGCCAGCAGTTACGGGGGGGGTTCGCAGGAGCTGTTTTTT
TRBD1	TRBJ1-3	-	TRBV29-1	CSVPTGAGNTIYF	TGCAGCGTACCCACAGGGGCTGGAAACACCATATATTTT